This TCR delta chain comes out of a study of gamma-delta T cells after stem cell transplantation (dated by TCRdb to about 2016). As encoded in the germline V gene, CDR1 is GEAIGNYY while CDR2 is EKD. The CDR3 contains 14 residues, cysteine and phenylalanine counted. Only the CDR3 part of the read is kept: 42 bases, read in frame from the first base. Ends trimmed: V by 6 bases, J by 10 bases; bases unmatched to a gene: 15. The table lists this clone with a few counts. This clone's antigen is unknown. TCRdb lists the protein of a much larger clone for this DNA, which differs at residue 4, so this is likely a read error; the protein given here is translated from the DNA itself. Library preparation used RT-PCR. This sample was sequenced with an Illumina MiSeq. After TCRdb called clones again from the public reads with CATT, rows with identical DNA were merged. For this sample the table gives over 5,000 delta-chain clones, of which 1.9% were detected only once. Together, the top ten hold less than 20% of the sample.

The TCR comes from a human donor. It is not recorded whose cells these are; they may come from a transplant donor. Sequences were obtained from gamma-delta T cells. In this chain, TRDV2 is recombined with TRDJ1; 8 central nucleotides agree with TRDD3. CDR3 protein: CACNALLGADGLIF. The nucleotides read TGTGCCTGTAACGCCCTACTGGGGGCCGATGGACTCATCTTT.